This TCR beta chain is drawn from a study of technical replicates of blood from several donors. Trimming took 3 bases from V and 4 from J, leaving 10 bases between them. The CDR3 is made up of 14 amino acids. Germline CDR1 is MGHRA and CDR2 is YSYEKL. The protocol was immunoSEQ multiplex PCR, while the TCRdb copy is restricted to in-frame clones and leaves out a portion. The data contain roughly 80,000 clones, just over 90% of them seen just once; the ten biggest clones take up roughly 0.26%. The sample comprised T cells isolated from PBMCs. The TCR was taken from a human donor in good health. The chain has TRBV4-1 and TRBJ2-1, with TRBD2 as a possible D gene (6 bases). This CDR3 is CASSHISGYNEQFF. The CDR3 DNA is TGCGCCAGCAGCCATATTAGCGGTTACAATGAGCAGTTCTTC.